These 7 T cell receptor beta chains came from one sample sequenced in a study of early T cells in non-severe SARS-CoV-2 infection. TCRdb re-called the 5' RACE reads through MiXCR, storing one row per CDR3 protein. The table shows 50,000 to 65,000 distinct CDR3 sequences, with roughly a sixth occurring only once. The sample was whole blood, taken at baseline. The source of these receptors is an adult who was a healthcare worker with PCR-confirmed SARS-CoV-2 infection or an uninfected control (not recorded which).

The chain couples TRBV6-2 or TRBV6-3 to TRBJ2-5, with a possible D match to TRBD1 (6 bases). The germline gives CDR1 MNHEY, CDR2 SVGEGT. This CDR3 is 11 amino acids long. Trimming removed 1 base at V and 12 bases at J, with 9 bases between. CDR3 nucleotide sequence: TGTGCCAGCAGTTACTGGGACATTAAGTACTTC. It is translated as CASSYWDIKYF.

The V call is TRBV21-1, the J call TRBJ2-2; no check of the table's D call, TRBD1, against the DNA was made. TRBV21-1 is deemed a pseudogene. This CDR3 is 15 amino acids long. In DNA, the CDR3 is TGTGCCAGCAGCAAAAGCCAGGGACACACCGGGGAGCTGTTTTTT. Translating it yields CASSKSQGHTGELFF.

The rearrangement links TRBV7-8 to TRBJ2-3; weak D call: TRBD1 (6 bases). The CDR3 is 16 amino acids. Germline values: CDR1 SGHVS, CDR2 FQNEAQ. Trimming took 5 bases from V and 4 from J, leaving 19 bases between them. The CDR3 DNA sequence: TGTGCCAGCAGCCCCCCTGGTCCCAGGGGCCCAGATACGCAGTATTTT. Its translation is CASSPPGPRGPDTQYF.

V gene TRBV7-2 combines with J gene TRBJ2-1; 13 bases align to TRBD2. Germline loops: CDR1 SGHTA, CDR2 FQGNSA. The trim removed 4 bases at V and 4 bases at J, leaving 4 bases unmatched. This CDR3 is 16 amino acids long. The chain's CDR3 is CASSSPGLAGYNEQFF. Here the CDR3 DNA reads TGTGCCAGCAGCTCTCCGGGACTAGCGGGATACAATGAGCAGTTCTTC.

This clonotype was observed at least ten times. The rearrangement links TRBV5-1 to TRBJ2-5, with 7 bases fitting TRBD2. Germline V lookup: CDR1 SGHRS, CDR2 YFSETQ. The J segment lost 2 bases and the V segment lost 6 bases, leaving 7 bases of the junction unmatched. The length of the CDR3 is 14 residues. CDR3 in amino acids: CASTLGGVQETQYF. The CDR3 DNA sequence: TGCGCCAGCACCCTGGGAGGGGTGCAAGAGACCCAGTACTTC.

This clonotype was observed once. This chain joins TRBV5-6 and TRBJ2-3; 10 bases agree with TRBD1. V dropped 3 bases and J dropped 3; count of bases not matched to a gene: 7. Germline-derived CDR1 and CDR2 are SGHDT and YYEEEE. CDR3 size: 16 residues. This CDR3 is CASSWMGQGRTDTQYF. The CDR3 DNA follows: TGTGCCAGCAGCTGGATGGGACAGGGGAGGACAGATACGCAGTATTTT.

A few counts support this clonotype. The J gene is TRBJ2-5, the V gene TRBV20-1; the D gene is possibly TRBD1 (6 bases). The CDR3 sequence is 13 residues long. Germline CDR1 and CDR2: DFQATT and SNEGSKA (reference sequence). Trimming cost V 6 bases and J 4 bases, with 15 bases left between them. The CDR3 region is CSASQGLRETQYF. As DNA, the CDR3 is TGCAGTGCGTCACAGGGATTACGAGAGACCCAGTACTTC.